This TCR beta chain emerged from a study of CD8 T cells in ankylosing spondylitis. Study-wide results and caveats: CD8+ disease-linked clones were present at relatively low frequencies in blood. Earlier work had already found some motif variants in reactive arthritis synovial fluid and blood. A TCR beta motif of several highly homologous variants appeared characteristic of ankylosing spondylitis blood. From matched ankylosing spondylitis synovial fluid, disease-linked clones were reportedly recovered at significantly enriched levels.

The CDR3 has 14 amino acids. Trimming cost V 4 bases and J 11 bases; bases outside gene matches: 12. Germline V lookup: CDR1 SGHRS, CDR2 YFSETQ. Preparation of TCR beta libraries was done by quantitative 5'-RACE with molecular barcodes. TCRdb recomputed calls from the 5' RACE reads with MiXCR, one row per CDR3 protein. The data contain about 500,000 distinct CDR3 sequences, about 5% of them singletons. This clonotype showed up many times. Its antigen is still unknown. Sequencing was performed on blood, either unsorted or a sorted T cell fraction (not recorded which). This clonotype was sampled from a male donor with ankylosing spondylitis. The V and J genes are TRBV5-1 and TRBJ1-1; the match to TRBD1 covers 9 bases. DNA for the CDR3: TGCGCCAGCAGCCTTACAGGGGGCGCAGACATGGCTTTCTTT. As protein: CASSLTGGADMAFF.